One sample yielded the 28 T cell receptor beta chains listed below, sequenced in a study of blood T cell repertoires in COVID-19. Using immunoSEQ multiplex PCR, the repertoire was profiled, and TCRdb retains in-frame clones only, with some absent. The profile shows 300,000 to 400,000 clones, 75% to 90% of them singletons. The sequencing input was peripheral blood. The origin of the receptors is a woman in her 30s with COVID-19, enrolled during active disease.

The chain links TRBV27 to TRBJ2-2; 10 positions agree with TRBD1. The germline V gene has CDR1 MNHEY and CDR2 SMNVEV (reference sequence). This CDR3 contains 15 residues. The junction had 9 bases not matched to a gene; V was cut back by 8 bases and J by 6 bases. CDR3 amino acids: CASGSTGGIAGELFF. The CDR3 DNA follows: TGTGCCAGCGGCTCGACAGGGGGCATCGCCGGGGAGCTGTTTTTT.

In nucleotides, the CDR3 is TGTGCCAGCAGGACAGGGGGAGTGGGTATGGTGTTTTTT. This codes for CASRTGGVGMVFF. The chain recombines TRBV28 with TRBJ1-4, with 9 positions matching TRBD1. Germline CDR1 and CDR2: MDHEN and SYDVKM. Trimming took 6 bases from V and 15 from J; bases not matched to a gene: 11. The CDR3 runs 13 residues.

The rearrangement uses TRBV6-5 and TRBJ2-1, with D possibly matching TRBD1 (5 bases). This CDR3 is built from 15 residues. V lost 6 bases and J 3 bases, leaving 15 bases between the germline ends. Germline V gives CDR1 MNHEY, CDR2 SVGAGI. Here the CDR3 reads CASRPGRLGYNEQFF. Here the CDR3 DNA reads TGTGCCAGCAGACCAGGGCGGCTGGGCTACAATGAGCAGTTCTTC.

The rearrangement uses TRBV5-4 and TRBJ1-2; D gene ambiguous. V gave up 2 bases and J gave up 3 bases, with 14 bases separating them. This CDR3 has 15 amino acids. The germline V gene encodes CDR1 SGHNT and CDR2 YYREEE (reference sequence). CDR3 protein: CASSFQRRDDYGYTF. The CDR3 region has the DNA TGTGCCAGCAGCTTCCAGCGGAGGGATGACTATGGCTACACCTTC.

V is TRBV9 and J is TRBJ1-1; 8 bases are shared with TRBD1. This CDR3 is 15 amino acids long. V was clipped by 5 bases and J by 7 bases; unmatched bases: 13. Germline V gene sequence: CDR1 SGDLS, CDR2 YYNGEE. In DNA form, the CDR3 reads TGTGCCAGCAGGCCGACAGGGGAGGGTTCGGGTGAAGCTTTCTTT. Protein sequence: CASRPTGEGSGEAFF.

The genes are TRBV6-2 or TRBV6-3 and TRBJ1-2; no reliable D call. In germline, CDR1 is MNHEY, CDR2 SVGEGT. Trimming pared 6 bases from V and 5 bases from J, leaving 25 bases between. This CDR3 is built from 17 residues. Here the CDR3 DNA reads TGTGCCAGCAGCCACCGGGATAGGCCGCAATTCCGATATGGCTACACCTTC. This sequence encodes CASSHRDRPQFRYGYTF.

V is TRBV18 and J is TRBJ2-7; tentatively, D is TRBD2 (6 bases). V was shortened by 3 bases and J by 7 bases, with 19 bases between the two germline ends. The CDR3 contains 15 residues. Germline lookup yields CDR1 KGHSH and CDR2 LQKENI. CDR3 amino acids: CASSPGFGGEEEQYF. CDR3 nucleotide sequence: TGTGCCAGCTCACCCGGATTCGGAGGGGAGGAGGAGCAGTACTTC.

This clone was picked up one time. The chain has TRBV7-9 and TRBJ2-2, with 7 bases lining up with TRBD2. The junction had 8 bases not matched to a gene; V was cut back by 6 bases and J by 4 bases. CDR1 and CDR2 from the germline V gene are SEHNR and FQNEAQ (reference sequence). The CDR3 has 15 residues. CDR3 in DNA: TGTGCCAGCAGTAAGACAGCGGGATCCACCGGGGAGCTGTTTTTT. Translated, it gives CASSKTAGSTGELFF. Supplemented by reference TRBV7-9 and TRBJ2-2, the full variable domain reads DTGVSQNPRHKITKRGQNVTFRCDPISEHNRLYWYRQTLGQGPEFLTYFQNEAQLEKSRLLSDRFSAERPKGSFSTLEIQRTEQGDSAMYLCASSKTAGSTGELFFGEGSRLTVL.

CDR3 bases: TGCGCCAGCAGCTCCGGGGGGGAAGGTGAAGCTTTCTTT. This sequence encodes CASSSGGEGEAFF. V is TRBV5-1 and J is TRBJ1-1, with D possibly being TRBD1 (5 bases). The CDR3 is made up of 13 amino acids. Trimming took 3 bases from V and 7 from J, leaving 13 bases between them. Germline lookup yields CDR1 SGHRS and CDR2 YFSETQ.

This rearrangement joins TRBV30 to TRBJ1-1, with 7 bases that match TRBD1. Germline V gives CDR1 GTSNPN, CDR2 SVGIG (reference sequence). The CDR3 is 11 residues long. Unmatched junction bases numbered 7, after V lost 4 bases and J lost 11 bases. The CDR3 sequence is CAWNIGRGAFF. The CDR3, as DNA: TGTGCCTGGAATATAGGCAGGGGGGCTTTCTTT.

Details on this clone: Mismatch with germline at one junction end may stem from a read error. CDR3 coding DNA: TGTGCCAGAAGATCAGGGGGCTGGTTT. This sequence encodes CARRSGGWF. The chain combines TRBV5-3 with TRBJ1-4, with 8 positions matching TRBD1. TRBV5-3 is sorted into the ORF group, with uncertain function. There are 9 residues in the CDR3.

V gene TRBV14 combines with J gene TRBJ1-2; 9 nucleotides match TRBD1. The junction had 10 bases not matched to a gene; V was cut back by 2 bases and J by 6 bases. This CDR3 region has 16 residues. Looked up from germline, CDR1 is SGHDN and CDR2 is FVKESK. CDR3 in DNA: TGTGCCAGCAGCCAAACAACGACAGGGGGGGGCGATGGCTACACCTTC. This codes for CASSQTTTGGGDGYTF.

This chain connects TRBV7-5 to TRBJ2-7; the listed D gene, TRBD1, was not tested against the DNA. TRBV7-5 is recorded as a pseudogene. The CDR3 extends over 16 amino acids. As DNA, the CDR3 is TGTGTCAGAAGCAACATGGGCAAAGCACCGTCCTACGAGCAGTACTTC. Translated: CVRSNMGKAPSYEQYF.

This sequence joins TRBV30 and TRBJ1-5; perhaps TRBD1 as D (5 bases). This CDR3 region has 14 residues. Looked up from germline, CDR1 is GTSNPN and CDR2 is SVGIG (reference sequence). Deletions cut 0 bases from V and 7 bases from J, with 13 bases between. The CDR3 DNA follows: TGTGCCTGGAGTGTACGGTCAGGGAGGCAGCCCCAGCATTTT. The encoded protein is CAWSVRSGRQPQHF.

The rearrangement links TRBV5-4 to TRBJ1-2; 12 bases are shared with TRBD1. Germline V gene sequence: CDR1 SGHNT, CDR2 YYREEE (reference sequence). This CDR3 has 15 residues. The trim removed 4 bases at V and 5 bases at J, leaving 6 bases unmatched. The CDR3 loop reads CASSLGQGAHYGYTF. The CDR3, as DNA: TGTGCCAGCAGCCTGGGACAGGGGGCGCATTATGGCTACACCTTC.

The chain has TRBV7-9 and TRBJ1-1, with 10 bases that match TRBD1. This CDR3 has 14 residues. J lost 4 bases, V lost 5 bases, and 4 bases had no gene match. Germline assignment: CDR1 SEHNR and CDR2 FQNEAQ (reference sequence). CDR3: CASSETGGFTEAFF. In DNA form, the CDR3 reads TGTGCCAGCAGCGAGACAGGGGGCTTCACTGAAGCTTTCTTT.

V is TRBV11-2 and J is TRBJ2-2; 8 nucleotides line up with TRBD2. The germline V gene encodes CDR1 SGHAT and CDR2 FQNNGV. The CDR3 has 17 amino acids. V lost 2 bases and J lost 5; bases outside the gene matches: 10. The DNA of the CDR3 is TGTGCCAGCAGCTTATTCCTTAGCGGGAAGGGAACCGGGGAGCTGTTTTTT. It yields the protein CASSLFLSGKGTGELFF.

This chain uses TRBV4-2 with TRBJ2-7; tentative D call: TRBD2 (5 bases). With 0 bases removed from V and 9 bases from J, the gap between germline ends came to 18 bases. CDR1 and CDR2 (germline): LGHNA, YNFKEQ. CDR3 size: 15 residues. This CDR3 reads CASSQDSGGVGWQYF. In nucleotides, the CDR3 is TGTGCCAGCAGCCAAGATTCAGGAGGAGTAGGGTGGCAGTACTTC.

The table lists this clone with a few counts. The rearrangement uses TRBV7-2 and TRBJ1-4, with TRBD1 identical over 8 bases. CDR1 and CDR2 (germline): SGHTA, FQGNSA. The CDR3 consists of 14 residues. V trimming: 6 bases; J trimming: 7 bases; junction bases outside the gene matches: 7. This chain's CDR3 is CASSLGTGPEKLFF. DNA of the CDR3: TGTGCCAGCAGTCTCGGGACAGGTCCTGAAAAACTGTTTTTT.

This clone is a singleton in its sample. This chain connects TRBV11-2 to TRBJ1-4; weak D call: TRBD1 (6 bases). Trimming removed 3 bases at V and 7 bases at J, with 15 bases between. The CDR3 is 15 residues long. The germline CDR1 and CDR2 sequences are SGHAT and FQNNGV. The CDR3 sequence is CASSFTGQIGEKLFF. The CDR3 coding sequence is TGTGCCAGCAGCTTTACCGGACAGATCGGTGAAAAACTGTTTTTT.

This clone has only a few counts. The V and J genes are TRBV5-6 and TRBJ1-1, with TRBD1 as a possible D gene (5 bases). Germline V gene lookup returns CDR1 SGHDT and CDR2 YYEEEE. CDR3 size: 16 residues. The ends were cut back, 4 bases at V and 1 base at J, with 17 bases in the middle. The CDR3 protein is CASSRRQTGPNTEAFF. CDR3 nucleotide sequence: TGTGCCAGCAGCCGACGACAGACCGGGCCGAACACTGAAGCTTTCTTT.

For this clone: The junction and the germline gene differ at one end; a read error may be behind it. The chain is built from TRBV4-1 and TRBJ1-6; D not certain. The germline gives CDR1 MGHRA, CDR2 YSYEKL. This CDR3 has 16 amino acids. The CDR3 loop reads CASSKEGGSYNSPLHF. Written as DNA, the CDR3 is TGCGCCAGCAGCAAAGAGGGAGGCTCCTATAATTCACCCCTCCACTTT.

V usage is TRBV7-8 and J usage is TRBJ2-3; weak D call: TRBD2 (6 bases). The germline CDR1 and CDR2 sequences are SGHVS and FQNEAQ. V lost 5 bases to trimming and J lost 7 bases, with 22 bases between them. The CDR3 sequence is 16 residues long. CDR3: CASSNAGLPAGNTQYF. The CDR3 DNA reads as TGTGCCAGCAGCAATGCGGGGCTTCCGGCGGGAAATACGCAGTATTTT. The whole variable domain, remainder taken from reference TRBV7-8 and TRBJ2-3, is GAGVSQSPRYKVAKRGQDVALRCDPISGHVSLFWYQQALGQGPEFLTYFQNEAQLDKSGLPSDRFFAERPEGSVSTLKIQRTQQEDSAVYLCASSNAGLPAGNTQYFGPGTRLTVL.

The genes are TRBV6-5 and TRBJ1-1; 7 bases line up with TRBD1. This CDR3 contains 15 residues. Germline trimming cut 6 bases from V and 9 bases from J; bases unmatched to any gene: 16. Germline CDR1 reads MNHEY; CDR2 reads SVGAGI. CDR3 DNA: TGTGCCAGCAGCCTGGGGACAGCCGTCAATATGAAAGCTTTCTTT. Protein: CASSLGTAVNMKAFF.

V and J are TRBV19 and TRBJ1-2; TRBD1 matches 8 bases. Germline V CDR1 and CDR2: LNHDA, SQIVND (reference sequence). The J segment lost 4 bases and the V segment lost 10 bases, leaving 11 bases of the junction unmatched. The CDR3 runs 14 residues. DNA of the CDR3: TGTGCCACCGGGACAGGTTTAGGACTCTATGGCTACACCTTC. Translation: CATGTGLGLYGYTF.

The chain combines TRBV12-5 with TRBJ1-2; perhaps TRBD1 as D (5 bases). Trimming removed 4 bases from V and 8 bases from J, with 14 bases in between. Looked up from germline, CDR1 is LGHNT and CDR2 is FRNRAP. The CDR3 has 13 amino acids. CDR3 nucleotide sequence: TGTGCTAGTGGTTCCTCAGGAGGGACCGGCTACACCTTC. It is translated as CASGSSGGTGYTF.

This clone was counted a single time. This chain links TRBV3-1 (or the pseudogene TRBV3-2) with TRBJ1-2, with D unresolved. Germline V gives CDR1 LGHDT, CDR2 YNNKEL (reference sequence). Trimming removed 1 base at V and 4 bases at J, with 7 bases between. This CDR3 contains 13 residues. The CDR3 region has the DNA TGTGCCAGCAGCCAAGCCATCGGCTATGGCTACACCTTC. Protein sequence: CASSQAIGYGYTF.

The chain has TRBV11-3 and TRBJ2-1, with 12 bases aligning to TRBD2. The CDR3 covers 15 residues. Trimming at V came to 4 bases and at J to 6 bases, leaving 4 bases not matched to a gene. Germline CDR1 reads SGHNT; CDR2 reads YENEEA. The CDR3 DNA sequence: TGTGCCAGCAGCTCACTAGCGGGGGGCTTCAATGAGCAGTTCTTC. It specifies CASSSLAGGFNEQFF.